This T cell receptor (beta chain) is from a study of blood T cell repertoires in COVID-19. Study-wide background: From the United States, Italy and Spain came samples of acute and convalescent COVID-19. T cells, B-cell-depleted T cells, or PBMCs supplied cDNA or gDNA.

The CDR3 loop spans 14 amino acids. V shed 2 bases and J shed 6 bases, with 11 bases lying between them. Germline V gene data show CDR1 as SGHTA and CDR2 as FQGNSA. Here immunoSEQ multiplex PCR was the method, and the copy in TCRdb shows in-frame clones only, minus some. The data hold approximately 89,000 clones, with about 83% observed a single time. The chain is built from TRBV7-2 and TRBJ1-5, with D unclear. Sample: peripheral blood. This receptor was taken from a human donor in a cohort sampled during active COVID-19. For the CDR3, the DNA is TGTGCCAGCAGCTTATCGGTCCGGGGTCAGCCCCAGCATTTT. Amino acids: CASSLSVRGQPQHF.